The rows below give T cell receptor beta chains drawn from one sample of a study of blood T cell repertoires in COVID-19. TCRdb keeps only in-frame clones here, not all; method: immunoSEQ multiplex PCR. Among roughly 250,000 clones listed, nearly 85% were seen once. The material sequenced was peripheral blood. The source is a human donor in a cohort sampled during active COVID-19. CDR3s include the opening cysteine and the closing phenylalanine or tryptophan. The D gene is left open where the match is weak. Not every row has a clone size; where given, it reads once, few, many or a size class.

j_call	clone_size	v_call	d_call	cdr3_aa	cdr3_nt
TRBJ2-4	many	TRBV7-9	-	CASTPYEGAKNIQYF	TGTGCCAGCACCCCTTACGAGGGTGCCAAAAACATTCAGTACTTC
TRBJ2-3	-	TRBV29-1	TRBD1	CSGETGTAQYF	TGCAGCGGGGAGACAGGGACGGCGCAGTATTTT
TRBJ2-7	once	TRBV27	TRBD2	CASSPLQGRGTSGSYEQYF	TGTGCCAGCAGTCCACTCCAGGGTCGCGGGACTAGCGGGAGTTACGAGCAGTACTTC
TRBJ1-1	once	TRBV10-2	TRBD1	CASRTGTGGVNTEAFF	TGCGCCAGCAGGACCGGGACAGGGGGTGTGAACACTGAAGCTTTCTTT
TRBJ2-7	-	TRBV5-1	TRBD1	CASSTTRAGGRNEQYF	TGCGCCAGCAGCACTACGAGGGCAGGGGGCCGGAACGAGCAGTACTTC
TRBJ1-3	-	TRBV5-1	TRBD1	CASSQQQGGSGNTIYF	TGCGCCAGCAGCCAGCAACAGGGGGGCTCTGGAAACACCATATATTTT
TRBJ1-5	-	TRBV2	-	CASSDRELNNQPQHF	TGTGCCAGCAGTGACCGGGAACTCAACAATCAGCCCCAGCATTTT
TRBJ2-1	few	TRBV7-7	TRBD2	CASSALAGEQFF	TGTGCTAGCAGTGCACTAGCGGGGGAGCAGTTCTTC
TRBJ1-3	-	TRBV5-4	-	CASSFSLDSHTIYF	TGTGCCAGCAGCTTTTCACTGGACAGCCACACCATATATTTT
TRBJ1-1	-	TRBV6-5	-	CASSDRSGWNTEAFF	TGTGCCAGCAGCGACAGAAGCGGGTGGAACACTGAAGCTTTCTTT
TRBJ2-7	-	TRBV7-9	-	CASSLDKSYEQYF	TGTGCCAGCAGTTTGGACAAGTCCTACGAGCAGTACTTC
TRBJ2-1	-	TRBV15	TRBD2	CATSPSGRARNEQFF	TGTGCCACCAGCCCGAGCGGGAGGGCCAGAAATGAGCAGTTCTTC
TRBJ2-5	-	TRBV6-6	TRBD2	CASSQTSGPLQETQYF	TGTGCCAGCAGCCAGACTAGCGGGCCCCTCCAAGAGACCCAGTACTTC
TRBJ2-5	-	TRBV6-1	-	CASSEGTAQETQYF	TGTGCCAGCAGTGAAGGGACAGCACAAGAGACCCAGTACTTC
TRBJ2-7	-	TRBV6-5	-	CASTPAGFGEQYF	TGTGCCAGCACTCCGGCGGGTTTTGGGGAGCAGTACTTC
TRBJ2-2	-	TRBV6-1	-	CASSEIEGRGTGELFF	TGTGCCAGCAGTGAAATCGAGGGCCGAGGGACCGGGGAGCTGTTTTTT
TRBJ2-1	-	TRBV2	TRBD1	CASSLGTGGPYNEQFF	TGTGCCAGCAGTTTAGGGACAGGGGGACCCTACAATGAGCAGTTCTTC
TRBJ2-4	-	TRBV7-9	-	CASSFLSGTNIAKNIQYF	TGTGCCAGCAGCTTTCTATCGGGGACAAATATAGCCAAAAACATTCAGTACTTC
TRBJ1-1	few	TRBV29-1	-	CSVELTVNPTEAFF	TGCAGCGTTGAGTTGACAGTAAACCCCACTGAAGCTTTCTTT
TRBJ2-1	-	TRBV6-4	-	CASSDSGGSYFFNEQFF	TGTGCCAGCAGTGACTCAGGCGGGTCATACTTTTTCAATGAGCAGTTCTTC
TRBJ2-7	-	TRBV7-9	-	CASSLIGNYEQYF	TGTGCCAGCAGCTTGATCGGGAACTACGAGCAGTACTTC
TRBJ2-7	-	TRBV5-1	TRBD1	CASSLLTGGGSYEQYF	TGCGCCAGCAGCTTACTGACAGGGGGCGGGTCCTACGAGCAGTACTTC
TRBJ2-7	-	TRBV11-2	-	CASSSTYEQYF	TGTGCCAGCAGCTCCACCTACGAGCAGTACTTC
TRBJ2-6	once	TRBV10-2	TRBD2	CASGRLAGFVSSGANVLTF	TGCGCCAGCGGGAGACTAGCGGGTTTTGTGAGCTCTGGGGCCAACGTCCTGACTTTC
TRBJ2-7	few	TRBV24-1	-	CATSDSSYEQYF	TGTGCCACCAGCGACAGCTCCTACGAGCAGTACTTC
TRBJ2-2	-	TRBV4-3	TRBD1	CASSGGQGNTGELFF	TGCGCCAGCAGCGGGGGACAGGGGAACACCGGGGAGCTGTTTTTT
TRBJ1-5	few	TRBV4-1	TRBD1	CASSQLLQGINQPQHF	TGCGCCAGCAGCCAACTCCTACAGGGGATCAATCAGCCCCAGCATTTT
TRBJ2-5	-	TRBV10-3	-	CAISASPQETQYF	TGTGCCATCAGTGCTAGCCCCCAAGAGACCCAGTACTTC
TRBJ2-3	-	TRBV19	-	CASSRQPIGTDTQYF	TGTGCCAGTAGTCGACAGCCGATAGGGACAGATACGCAGTATTTT
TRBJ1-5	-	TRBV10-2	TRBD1	CASSQQGSEPQHF	TGCGCCAGCAGTCAACAGGGGAGCGAGCCCCAGCATTTT
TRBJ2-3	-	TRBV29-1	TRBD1	CSVTAGQGVRTDTQYF	TGCAGCGTTACGGCGGGACAGGGGGTGCGCACAGATACGCAGTATTTT
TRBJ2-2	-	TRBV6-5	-	CASSYSSRGRGELFF	TGTGCCAGCAGTTACTCGTCTAGAGGGAGAGGGGAGCTGTTTTTT
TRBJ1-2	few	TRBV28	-	CASSPNPAGALLYNYGYTF	TGTGCCAGCAGTCCCAACCCGGCAGGGGCACTACTGTATAACTATGGCTACACCTTC
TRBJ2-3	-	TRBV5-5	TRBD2	CASSPPRTSGEIFTDTQYF	TGTGCCAGCAGCCCACCAAGGACTAGCGGGGAAATCTTCACAGATACGCAGTATTTT
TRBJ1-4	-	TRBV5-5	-	CASSPLTANEKLFF	TGTGCCAGCAGCCCCCTGACAGCTAATGAAAAACTGTTTTTT
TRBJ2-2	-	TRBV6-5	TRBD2	CASSYLGLAPSGELFF	TGTGCCAGCAGTTATTTGGGACTAGCTCCCTCCGGGGAGCTGTTTTTT
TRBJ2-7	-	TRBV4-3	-	CASSREGVIYEQYF	TGCGCCAGCAGCCGCGAAGGGGTGATCTACGAGCAGTACTTC
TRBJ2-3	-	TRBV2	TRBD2	CASSRLADTDTQYF	TGTGCCAGCAGTCGACTAGCCGACACAGATACGCAGTATTTT
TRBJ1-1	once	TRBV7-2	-	CASSLVSGQNTEAFF	TGTGCCAGCAGCTTAGTGTCCGGACAGAACACTGAAGCTTTCTTT
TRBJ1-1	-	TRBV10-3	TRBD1	CAISARDRGSEAFF	TGTGCCATCAGTGCCCGGGACAGGGGGTCTGAAGCTTTCTTT
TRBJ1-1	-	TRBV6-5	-	CASSRSTDTEAFF	TGTGCCAGCAGTCGCTCGACAGACACTGAAGCTTTCTTT
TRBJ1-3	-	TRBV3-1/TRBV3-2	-	CASSRKQVSSGNTIYF	TGTGCCAGCAGCCGTAAACAGGTAAGCTCTGGAAACACCATATATTTT
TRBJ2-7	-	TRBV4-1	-	CASSPYYSGFPYEQYF	TGCGCCAGCAGCCCATATTATAGCGGTTTTCCCTACGAGCAGTACTTC
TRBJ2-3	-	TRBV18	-	CASSPSRDTQYF	TGTGCCAGCTCACCGTCGAGAGATACGCAGTATTTT
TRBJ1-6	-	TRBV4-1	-	CASSQDRVGNSPLHF	TGCGCCAGCAGCCAAGACAGGGTCGGGAATTCACCCCTCCACTTT
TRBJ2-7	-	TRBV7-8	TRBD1	CATGTGGTYEQYF	TGTGCCACAGGGACAGGGGGTACCTACGAGCAGTACTTC